The 21 T cell receptor beta chains below all came from one sample that was sequenced in a study of blood T cells in healthy people across ages. For the second PCR, which ran for about 6 to 11 cycles, a sample-barcoded 5' primer and a J-beta primer mix were used. TCRdb re-analysed the 5' RACE reads in MiXCR, keeping a single row per CDR3 protein. The data show more than 700,000 distinct CDR3 sequences, roughly 50% seen once. The sequenced material came from blood. These TCRs come from a man older than 75 in good health.

The chain employs TRBV15 and TRBJ2-3; D might be TRBD2 (5 bases). This CDR3 is built from 11 residues. Germline CDR1 and CDR2: LNHNV and YYDKDF (reference sequence). V was pared by 3 bases and J by 14 bases, with 12 bases between. The CDR3: CATSSRTFLYF. The CDR3 nucleotides read TGTGCCACCAGCAGCCGGACTTTCCTGTATTTT.

This clonotype appeared once. The V call is TRBV20-1, the J call TRBJ1-1; TRBD1 matches 7 bases. The V and J ends lost 5 bases and 1 base, in that order; junction bases with no gene match: 7. Germline V CDR1 and CDR2: DFQATT, SNEGSKA (reference sequence). The CDR3 runs 14 residues. The CDR3 sequence: CSAATGAQNTEAFF. The CDR3 DNA follows: TGCAGTGCTGCTACAGGGGCCCAGAACACTGAAGCTTTCTTT.

The chain links TRBV27 to TRBJ2-1, with TRBD2 matching over 14 bases. The CDR3 loop spans 19 amino acids. Germline V gene lookup returns CDR1 MNHEY and CDR2 SMNVEV (reference sequence). V trimming: 3 bases; J trimming: 1 base; junction bases outside the gene matches: 8. The CDR3 DNA reads TGTGCCAGCAGTTTTTTTTCCGGGACTAGCGGGAGTTCCTACAATGAGCAGTTCTTC. This encodes CASSFFSGTSGSSYNEQFF.

V and J are TRBV3-1 and TRBJ2-2, with D possibly matching TRBD1 (6 bases). V lost 1 base to trimming and J lost 0 bases, with 18 bases between them. Germline lookup yields CDR1 LGHDT and CDR2 YNNKEL (reference sequence). The CDR3 totals 19 residues. CDR3 in DNA: TGTGCCAGCAGCCAAGTCCCGATTTGGGGGACAACGAACACCGGGGAGCTGTTTTTT. Amino acids: CASSQVPIWGTTNTGELFF.

In its sample, this clonotype was seen a few times. The chain recombines TRBV29-1 with TRBJ2-3; D is unresolved. Per germline, CDR1 SQVTM and CDR2 ANQGSEA. The length of the CDR3 is 15 residues. The V end lost 6 bases, the J end lost 4 bases, and 20 bases lay between the germline ends. Written as DNA, the CDR3 is TGCAGCGTGACGGGTCGGGCCGGCCGTTCAGATACGCAGTATTTT. The encoded protein is CSVTGRAGRSDTQYF.

This clonotype was observed at least ten times. CDR3 DNA: TGCAGTGCTAGCCATACCACAGGGTCCCCCTACGAGCAGTACTTC. Amino acid sequence: CSASHTTGSPYEQYF. The chain employs TRBV20-1 and TRBJ2-7, with TRBD1 as a possible D gene (6 bases). Germline-derived CDR1 and CDR2 are DFQATT and SNEGSKA (reference sequence). The CDR3 length is 15 residues. The V gene lost 3 bases and the J gene lost 2 bases, with 17 bases spanning the gap.

The genes are TRBV7-2 and TRBJ1-1; D ambiguous. CDR3 length: 14 residues. V was clipped by 4 bases and J by 7 bases, with 16 bases between them. CDR1 is SGHTA and CDR2 is FQGNSA in the germline V gene. The CDR3 reads CASSYHTMSFEAFF. The DNA of the CDR3 is TGTGCCAGCAGCTACCACACAATGTCATTTGAAGCTTTCTTT.

J is TRBJ2-1 and V is TRBV5-1, with 8 nucleotides matching TRBD2. Germline-derived CDR1 and CDR2 are SGHRS and YFSETQ. J was trimmed by 7 bases and V by 1 base; bases with no gene match: 13. This CDR3 is built from 17 residues. CDR3: CASSLWWDGRARNEQFF. The CDR3 DNA reads as TGCGCCAGCAGCTTGTGGTGGGACGGGAGGGCCAGAAATGAGCAGTTCTTC. Complete variable domain (other parts from reference TRBV5-1 and TRBJ2-1): KAGVTQTPRYLIKTRGQQVTLSCSPISGHRSVSWYQQTPGQGLQFLFEYFSETQRNKGNFPGRFSGRQFSNSRSEMNVSTLELGDSALYLCASSLWWDGRARNEQFFGPGTRLTVL.

V usage is TRBV20-1 and J usage is TRBJ1-4; TRBD1 matches at 10 bases. This CDR3 is 16 amino acids long. Per germline, CDR1 DFQATT and CDR2 SNEGSKA (reference sequence). V lost 6 bases to trimming and J lost 4 bases; unmatched junction nucleotides: 11. The CDR3 here is CSADLRTGGNNEKLFF. CDR3 sequence (DNA): TGCAGTGCAGACCTGCGGACAGGGGGGAATAATGAAAAACTGTTTTTT.

The chain recombines TRBV12-3 or TRBV12-4 with TRBJ2-2; tentatively, D is TRBD1 (6 bases). V lost 2 bases and J lost 2, with 15 bases in between. The CDR3 is 17 amino acids. The CDR3, as DNA: TGTGCCAGCAGTTTAAGGGTTAGGACAGCAAACACCGGGGAGCTGTTTTTT. It specifies CASSLRVRTANTGELFF.

CDR3 sequence reads: CSVRVGTSGTETQYF. The CDR3 nucleotides read TGCAGTGTTAGGGTGGGGACTAGCGGGACGGAGACCCAGTACTTC. The rearrangement joins TRBV20-1 to TRBJ2-5, with 13 bases matching TRBD2. The V gene end was trimmed by 7 bases and the J gene end by 5 bases; junction bases not matched to a gene: 10. CDR1 is DFQATT and CDR2 is SNEGSKA in the germline V gene (reference sequence). This CDR3 spans 15 amino acids.

The sample holds a few counts of this clonotype. The chain joins TRBV28 to TRBJ2-7, with 8 bases lining up with TRBD2. Germline V gene data show CDR1 as MDHEN and CDR2 as SYDVKM. The trim removed 6 bases at V and 4 bases at J, leaving 8 bases unmatched. This CDR3 spans 14 amino acids. This CDR3 reads CASSEREILYEQYF. The CDR3, as DNA: TGTGCCAGCAGCGAGCGGGAGATTCTATACGAGCAGTACTTC.

The chain links TRBV5-6 to TRBJ2-7, with D perhaps matching TRBD1 or TRBD2 (5 bases each). The germline gives CDR1 SGHDT, CDR2 YYEEEE. The CDR3 is 14 amino acids. The V end was cut by 5 bases, the J end by 0 bases, with 12 bases between. In DNA, the CDR3 is TGTGCCAGCAGGGGCCTTGGGGGCTCCTACGAGCAGTACTTC. Translating gives CASRGLGGSYEQYF.

This chain connects TRBV9 to TRBJ2-5; perhaps TRBD1 as D (6 bases). Trimming took 0 bases from V and 2 from J, leaving 26 bases between them. The CDR3 contains 20 residues. Germline V gene data show CDR1 as SGDLS and CDR2 as YYNGEE. CDR3 nucleotide sequence: TGTGCCAGCAGCGTAGGCCCCAGGGGTTCGCCTAAGATCCCACAAGAGACCCAGTACTTC. It specifies CASSVGPRGSPKIPQETQYF.

In nucleotides, the CDR3 is TGTGCCACTTCAGGGGGCGCCGAACTTCTTGAAAAACTGTTTTTT. As protein: CATSGGAELLEKLFF. The rearrangement links TRBV28 to TRBJ1-4; 8 positions agree with TRBD1. Germline CDR1 MDHEN, CDR2 SYDVKM. V shed 10 bases and J 7 bases; nucleotides not matched to a gene: 14. The CDR3 is 15 amino acids.

This clonotype was seen only a few times. The rearrangement uses TRBV6-1 and TRBJ2-7, with 9 bases identical to TRBD1. The CDR3 is 16 residues long. The V segment lost 10 bases and the J segment 3 bases; nucleotides outside the gene matches: 16. Germline assignment: CDR1 MNHNS and CDR2 SASEGT. CDR3 DNA: TGTGCCATCACTCTAAAGCCGGGACAGGGAGGCTACGAGCAGTACTTC. It encodes CAITLKPGQGGYEQYF.

The rearrangement uses TRBV7-9 and TRBJ2-3, with D maybe TRBD2 (7 bases). Germline CDR1 reads SEHNR; CDR2 reads FQNEAQ (reference sequence). Deletions cut 2 bases from V and 4 bases from J, with 13 bases between. The CDR3 length is 15 residues. CDR3 bases: TGTGCCAGCAGCTTACCGAGGGGGGGGTCAGATACGCAGTATTTT. It encodes CASSLPRGGSDTQYF.

There are many counts of this clonotype. This rearrangement joins TRBV29-1 to TRBJ2-1; a possible D gene is TRBD1 (6 bases). Looked up from germline, CDR1 is SQVTM and CDR2 is ANQGSEA. CDR3 length: 13 residues. V was pared by 1 base and J by 7 bases, with 11 bases between. In DNA form, the CDR3 reads TGCAGCGTTGAAGGGCAGGGGAAGAATGAGCAGTTCTTC. It encodes CSVEGQGKNEQFF.

A note on this clonotype: This clone may be a read error of a much larger clone one base away. The genes are TRBV28 and TRBJ2-7; tentative D call: TRBD2 (5 bases). CDR1 is MDHEN and CDR2 is SYDVKM in the germline V gene. The CDR3 has 12 amino acids. The CDR3 sequence: CTSSFGTYEQYF. CDR3 nucleotide sequence: TGTACCAGCAGTTTCGGGACCTACGAGCAGTACTTC.

V is TRBV20-1 and J is TRBJ2-5; TRBD2 might be the D (5 bases). Germline CDR1 and CDR2: DFQATT and SNEGSKA (reference sequence). This CDR3 is built from 14 residues. V was pared by 1 base and J by 2 bases, with 11 bases between. The CDR3 reads CSARAGNEQETQYF. CDR3 in DNA: TGCAGTGCTAGAGCCGGGAACGAGCAAGAGACCCAGTACTTC.

The CDR3 reads CAWSPPDSLAKNIQYF. CDR3 DNA: TGTGCCTGGAGTCCTCCGGACAGCCTAGCCAAAAACATTCAGTACTTC. The chain joins TRBV30 to TRBJ2-4, with D perhaps matching TRBD1 (6 bases). CDR3 length: 16 residues. The V gene's germline CDR1 is GTSNPN and CDR2 SVGIG (reference sequence). V gave up 2 bases and J gave up 0 bases, with 14 bases separating them.